The source of this T cell receptor beta chain is a study of T cell clonotyping in hematopoietic cell transplantation. Produced via immunoSEQ multiplex PCR; TCRdb's table is partial and in-frame only. The table lists 35,000 to 45,000 clones, around 94% of them singletons. The CDR3 sequence is 13 residues long. V lost 3 bases, J lost 2 bases, and 7 bases lay in between. CDR1 and CDR2 from the germline V gene are MNHEY and SVGAGI. The sample taken for sequencing was peripheral blood mononuclear cells. This sequence joins TRBV6-5 and TRBJ1-1, with D unresolved. The receptor was derived from a woman aged 50 to 60 in good health. Some clones in this sample may be carry-over from other donors' samples. The CDR3 bases are TGTGCCAGCAGTTATAGGTATAACACTGAAGCTTTCTTT. It translates to CASSYRYNTEAFF.